This T cell receptor (beta chain) came from a study of blood T cell repertoires in COVID-19. The wider study: The analysed material was cDNA or gDNA that came from T cells, B-cell-depleted T cells, or PBMCs.

Participants came from fewer than 25 US areas, aged roughly 18 to 95 years. Participants' own reports of clinical history determined their cohort assignment. In the original analysis: Amplified reference gene primers provided the basis for estimating nucleated cell counts. Sequencing was performed with immunoSEQ multiplex PCR; in TCRdb, only in-frame clones are kept and a portion is missing. That table is the source of V, J and clone size, and D and trimming were worked out from the DNA. The table lists approximately 250,000 clones, approximately 90% of them singletons. There are 14 residues in the CDR3. V lost 3 bases, J lost 8 bases, and 4 bases stayed unmatched. Germline V gives CDR1 SGHDT, CDR2 YYEEEE.

The gene calls are TRBV5-6 and TRBJ1-6; 8 positions match TRBD1. The sample consisted of PBMCs or T cells enriched from blood (not recorded which). This clonotype was sampled from a man in his forties or fifties who had been exposed to COVID-19. CDR3 sequence: CASSWGQAYSPLHF. In nucleotides, the CDR3 is TGTGCCAGCAGCTGGGGACAGGCCTATTCACCCCTCCACTTT.